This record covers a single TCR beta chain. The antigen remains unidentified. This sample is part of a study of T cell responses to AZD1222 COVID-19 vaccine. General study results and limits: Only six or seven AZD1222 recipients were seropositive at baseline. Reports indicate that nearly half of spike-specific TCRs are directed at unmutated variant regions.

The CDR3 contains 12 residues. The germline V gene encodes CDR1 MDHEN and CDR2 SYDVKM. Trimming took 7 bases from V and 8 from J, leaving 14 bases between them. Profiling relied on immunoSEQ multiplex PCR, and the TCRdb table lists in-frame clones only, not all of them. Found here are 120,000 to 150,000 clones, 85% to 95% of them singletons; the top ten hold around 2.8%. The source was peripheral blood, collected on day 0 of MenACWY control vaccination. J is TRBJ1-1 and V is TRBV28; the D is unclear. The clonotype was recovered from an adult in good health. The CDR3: CASISGLTEAFF. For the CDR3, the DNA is TGTGCCAGCATCTCGGGCTTGACAGAAGCTTTCTTT. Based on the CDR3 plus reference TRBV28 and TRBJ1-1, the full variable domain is DVKVTQSSRYLVKRTGEKVFLECVQDMDHENMFWYRQDPGLGLRLIYFSYDVKMKEKGDIPEGYSVSREKKERFSLILESASTNQTSMYLCASISGLTEAFFGQGTRLTVV.